These 20 T cell receptor beta chains originate from one sample sequenced in a study of T and B cells in COVID-19 patients. From blood, about 250-500 ng of genomic DNA served as TRB template. Multiplex PCR with BIOMED2 TRB-A/B primer pools amplified TRB rearrangements. TCRdb ran MiXCR on the multiplex PCR reads and lists one entry per CDR3 protein. This table has approximately 6,000 distinct CDR3 sequences, roughly 26% appearing once. The sample was blood. The receptor set was obtained from a human donor with active COVID-19.

This clonotype qualifies as medium-sized. The chain carries TRBV12-3 or TRBV12-4 and TRBJ1-2; no clear D. Trimming took 1 base from V and 6 from J, leaving 9 bases between them. The CDR3 runs 13 residues. The CDR3 sequence: CASSLEGRNGYTF. Written as DNA, the CDR3 is TGTGCCAGCAGTTTAGAGGGCAGAAATGGCTACACCTTC.

This chain links TRBV9 with TRBJ2-5, with 11 bases identical to TRBD1. Germline CDR1 reads SGDLS; CDR2 reads YYNGEE. This CDR3 comprises 14 residues. J was trimmed by 5 bases and V by 2 bases; bases with no gene match: 2. This CDR3 is CASSVWDRGETQYF. The CDR3, as DNA: TGTGCCAGCAGCGTTTGGGACAGGGGGGAGACCCAGTACTTC.

This chain links TRBV2 with TRBJ1-2, with unresolved D. The CDR3 is 11 amino acids. Per germline, CDR1 SNHLY and CDR2 FYNNEI. V shed 7 bases and J shed 3 bases, with 6 bases lying between them. This CDR3 is CASTRDYGYTF. As DNA, the CDR3 is TGTGCCAGCACAAGGGACTATGGCTACACCTTC.

V and J are TRBV29-1 and TRBJ2-1, with 10 bases fitting TRBD2. Germline CDR1 is SQVTM and CDR2 is ANQGSEA. The CDR3 covers 13 residues. The V segment lost 6 bases and the J segment 10 bases; nucleotides outside the gene matches: 9. CDR3 sequence (DNA): TGCAGCGTCGGAGCGGGGGGGCCAGGAGAGCAGTTCTTC. It yields the protein CSVGAGGPGEQFF.

The V and J genes are TRBV12-3 or TRBV12-4 and TRBJ2-7; 9 bases map to TRBD2. J gave up 2 bases and V 3 bases, and 5 bases lay outside the gene matches. The CDR3 runs to 15 residues. The CDR3, as DNA: TGTGCCAGCAGTTTTTGGAGCGGGGGGACCTACGAGCAGTACTTC. It codes for CASSFWSGGTYEQYF.

This clonotype is labeled as medium-sized. The chain joins TRBV5-5 to TRBJ2-1, with 8 bases lining up with TRBD1. The germline V gene encodes CDR1 SGHKS and CDR2 YYEKEE (reference sequence). The CDR3 contains 14 residues. The junction had 6 bases not matched to a gene; V was cut back by 7 bases and J by 3 bases. The CDR3 loop reads CASSGGLDYNEQFF. In DNA form, the CDR3 reads TGTGCCAGCTCAGGGGGCTTAGACTACAATGAGCAGTTCTTC.

Concerning this clonotype itself: This may arise from a read error, as a much more abundant clone is one base away. The J gene is TRBJ2-7, the V gene TRBV5-5; a weak D match, TRBD2 (5 bases). Germline loops: CDR1 SGHKS, CDR2 YYEKEE (reference sequence). CDR3 length: 13 amino acids. Here the CDR3 DNA reads TGTGCCAGAAGCTTATTTGGGGAGTCCGAGCAGTACTTC. It translates to CARSLFGESEQYF.

This clonotype counts as medium-sized. The V and J genes are TRBV5-1 and TRBJ2-2; 7 bases fit TRBD1. The CDR3 spans 16 residues. Germline loops: CDR1 SGHRS, CDR2 YFSETQ. With V trimmed by 4 bases and J by 4 bases, 10 bases remained unmatched. This chain's CDR3 is CASSQNPQGSTGELFF. As DNA, the CDR3 is TGCGCCAGCAGCCAAAACCCACAGGGGTCCACCGGGGAGCTGTTTTTT.

The CDR3: CSANLGDNYGYTF. The CDR3 DNA follows: TGCAGCGCGAACCTCGGGGACAACTATGGCTACACCTTC. V and J are TRBV29-1 and TRBJ1-2; D might be TRBD1 (5 bases). This CDR3 comprises 13 residues. Germline V lookup: CDR1 SQVTM, CDR2 ANQGSEA. Trimming left V 7 bases short and J 2 bases short, with 14 bases between.

Within the sample, this clonotype is medium-sized. V usage is TRBV6-1 and J usage is TRBJ1-6; 8 bases are a match to TRBD1. Germline CDR1 and CDR2: MNHNS and SASEGT. The CDR3 sequence is 13 residues long. Trimming removed 7 bases from V and 9 bases from J; junction bases left unmatched: 5. The CDR3 coding sequence is TGTGCCAGCACAACAGGGGGAAGTTCACCCCTCCACTTT. It specifies CASTTGGSSPLHF.

The rearrangement uses TRBV6-2 or TRBV6-3 and TRBJ1-1, with D tentatively TRBD1 (6 bases). CDR1 and CDR2 from the germline V gene are MNHEY and SVGEGT. The CDR3 has 14 residues. Trimming left V 8 bases short and J 4 bases short, with 17 bases between. CDR3 nucleotides: TGTGCCAGCGGGAACAGGGCTTTTGGCACTGAAGCTTTCTTT. It specifies CASGNRAFGTEAFF.

The V call is TRBV12-3 or TRBV12-4, the J call TRBJ2-2, with D possibly being TRBD1 (7 bases). The ends were cut back, 6 bases at V and 4 bases at J, with 15 bases in the middle. The length of the CDR3 is 15 residues. CDR3 loop: CASSTTGEVTGELFF. In DNA form, the CDR3 reads TGTGCCAGCAGCACTACAGGGGAGGTCACCGGGGAGCTGTTTTTT.

This clonotype has more than one count but fewer than ten. This CDR3 reads CASSVSYEQYF. DNA of the CDR3: TGTGCCAGCAGCGTCTCCTACGAGCAGTACTTC. The chain combines TRBV11-1 with TRBJ2-7, with unresolved D. Germline V CDR1 and CDR2: SGHAT, FQDESV (reference sequence). The CDR3 length is 11 residues. V lost 5 bases and J lost 0, with 2 bases in between.

This clonotype was seen a few times. V usage is TRBV5-1 and J usage is TRBJ1-3; D is perhaps TRBD1 (5 bases). CDR1 and CDR2 from the germline V gene are SGHRS and YFSETQ. V was cut by 4 bases and J by 0 bases, with 14 bases left in between. The CDR3 covers 16 residues. CDR3 coding DNA: TGCGCCAGCAGCCCGAGGGGCTCTAACTCTGGAAACACCATATATTTT. Translating it yields CASSPRGSNSGNTIYF.

The rearrangement joins TRBV5-1 to TRBJ2-3; the match to TRBD2 covers 9 bases. CDR3 length: 17 amino acids. Unmatched junction bases numbered 8, after V lost 0 bases and J lost 3 bases. CDR1 is SGHRS, CDR2 YFSETQ, per germline. As DNA, the CDR3 is TGCGCCAGCAGCTTGGGGGGCGGGGGGGCGAGGACAGATACGCAGTATTTT. Translating it yields CASSLGGGGARTDTQYF. Using reference TRBV5-1 and TRBJ2-3 for the parts outside the CDR3, the full variable domain is KAGVTQTPRYLIKTRGQQVTLSCSPISGHRSVSWYQQTPGQGLQFLFEYFSETQRNKGNFPGRFSGRQFSNSRSEMNVSTLELGDSALYLCASSLGGGGARTDTQYFGPGTRLTVL.

This chain links TRBV5-6 with TRBJ2-7; 8 bases map to TRBD2. CDR1 SGHDT and CDR2 YYEEEE come from the germline V gene. The CDR3 sequence is 20 residues long. Unmatched junction bases numbered 26, after V lost 2 bases and J lost 7 bases. DNA of the CDR3: TGTGCCAGCAGCTTATTACCGGTCGGGGGGGTACGGGGGGCTATCAATGAGCAGTACTTC. This encodes CASSLLPVGGVRGAINEQYF.

The V call is TRBV14, the J call TRBJ2-1; D is possibly TRBD2 (5 bases). The V gene's germline CDR1 is SGHDN and CDR2 FVKESK. V was clipped by 0 bases and J by 13 bases, with 16 bases between them. CDR3 size: 14 residues. The CDR3 region has the DNA TGTGCCAGCAGCCAAGATCTCAGTATAGCGATCCAGTTCTTC. Translation gives CASSQDLSIAIQFF.

For this clonotype: Since a much larger clone is just one base distant, this may be a read error. CDR3 bases: TGTGCCAGCAGCGGATGGGACAGGGGGCGAAGCTACACCTTC. It yields the protein CASSGWDRGRSYTF. The rearrangement links TRBV5-5 to TRBJ1-2; 12 bases fit TRBD1. Germline CDR1 SGHKS, CDR2 YYEKEE (reference sequence). The CDR3 spans 14 residues. Germline trimming cut 4 bases from V and 9 bases from J; bases unmatched to any gene: 7.

J is TRBJ1-1 and V is TRBV20-1, with D possibly being TRBD1 (6 bases). The CDR3 runs 15 residues. V was clipped by 0 bases and J by 6 bases, with 17 bases between them. CDR1 and CDR2 (germline): DFQATT, SNEGSKA (reference sequence). CDR3 amino acids: CSARDSGRGVSEAFF. The DNA of the CDR3 is TGCAGTGCTAGAGATAGTGGCAGGGGTGTCTCTGAAGCTTTCTTT.

This rearrangement joins TRBV12-3 or TRBV12-4 to TRBJ2-5; D unclear. This CDR3 has 12 residues. V lost 6 bases, J lost 1 base, and 6 bases lay in between. The CDR3 spells CASSRTQETQYF. CDR3 coding DNA: TGTGCCAGCAGCAGAACCCAAGAGACCCAGTACTTC.